The 32 T cell receptor beta chains reported below all come from one sample, sequenced in a study of Graves' ophthalmopathy and Graves' hyperthyroidism. Using RNA transcripts, the TCR beta CDR3 regions were amplified. RT-PCR with HTBI primers came first, then second-round multiplex PCR. Using its own MiXCR run on the multiplex PCR reads, TCRdb lists one record per CDR3 protein. The sample shows 900,000 to 1,200,000 distinct CDR3 sequences, roughly 35% of them seen only once. What was sequenced was peripheral blood or thyroid tissue (not recorded which). The origin of the receptors is an adult man with Graves' hyperthyroidism.

The rearrangement joins TRBV7-8 to TRBJ1-5; maybe TRBD1 (6 bases). The CDR3 runs to 17 residues. CDR1 is SGHVS, CDR2 FQNEAQ, per germline. Trimming pared 4 bases from V and 2 bases from J, leaving 18 bases between. The CDR3 nucleotides read TGTGCCAGCAGCTCCAGACTAGCGGGGGGCGGCAATCAGCCCCAGCATTTT. Translation: CASSSRLAGGGNQPQHF.

Worth noting for this clonotype: Since the CDR3 does not end with the conserved phenylalanine or tryptophan, this likely comes from a read error. The DNA is omitted, as the CDR3 cannot be located on it reliably, and the CDR3 follows TCRdb's listing. This rearrangement joins TRBV7-9 to TRBJ2-5; the DNA was not compared with TRBD1, the D call given in the table. The CDR3 adds up to 16 amino acids, both ends counted. CDR1 is SEHNR and CDR2 is FQNEAQ in the germline V gene (reference sequence). CDR3: CASSYWTPGDGYTFGS.

This clonotype was detected a few times. The chain joins TRBV29-1 to TRBJ1-2; D may be TRBD1 (5 bases). Germline CDR1 is SQVTM and CDR2 is ANQGSEA. The CDR3 is made up of 14 amino acids. Trimming removed 5 bases at V and 2 bases at J, with 15 bases between. CDR3 bases: TGCAGCGTTAAAAATGTCGGGGGGAACTATGGCTACACCTTC. This codes for CSVKNVGGNYGYTF.

This clonotype has a handful of counts. An end of the junction does not agree with germline; a read error may underlie this. The J gene is TRBJ2-7, the V gene TRBV10-3, with TRBD2 identical over 8 bases. The CDR3 is made up of 15 amino acids. Germline V gene sequence: CDR1 ENHRY, CDR2 SYGVKD. CDR3 amino acids: CASSYAGLESYEQYF. Written as DNA, the CDR3 is TGTGCCAGCAGTTACGCGGGACTAGAGTCCTACGAGCAGTACTTC.

J is TRBJ2-7 and V is TRBV6-1, with 7 nucleotides matching TRBD1. CDR1 and CDR2 (germline): MNHNS, SASEGT. The CDR3 is 16 residues long. Germline trimming cut 6 bases from V and 6 bases from J; bases unmatched to any gene: 17. The CDR3 spells CASRPTHLGQVAEQYF. CDR3 DNA sequence: TGTGCCAGCAGGCCCACCCACTTAGGACAGGTCGCCGAGCAGTACTTC.

The V gene is TRBV10-3, the J gene TRBJ1-6, with 9 bases aligning to TRBD1. CDR3 size: 12 residues. CDR1 and CDR2 from the germline V gene are ENHRY and SYGVKD. V shed 3 bases and J 14 bases; nucleotides not matched to a gene: 2. DNA for the CDR3: TGTGCCATCAGTGATAGGACAGGGGCCCTCCACTTT. Protein sequence: CAISDRTGALHF.

This clonotype was detected many times. This chain links TRBV5-1 with TRBJ2-5, with D uncertain. Germline V gene sequence: CDR1 SGHRS, CDR2 YFSETQ. Deletions cut 6 bases from V and 1 base from J, with 10 bases between. The CDR3 spans 13 residues. CDR3 nucleotides: TGCGCCAGCACAGCATGGTTCCAAGAGACCCAGTACTTC. It yields the protein CASTAWFQETQYF.

The chain combines TRBV7-2 with TRBJ1-4, with D unresolved. CDR3 length: 14 amino acids. Trimming removed 8 bases from V and 2 bases from J, with 12 bases in between. Per the germline V gene, CDR1 is SGHTA and CDR2 is FQGNSA. The CDR3 here is CASPVQTTNEKLFF. In DNA, the CDR3 is TGTGCCAGCCCTGTTCAGACCACTAATGAAAAACTGTTTTTT.

This clonotype was recorded many times. The rearrangement links TRBV10-3 to TRBJ2-7, with D possibly being TRBD1 (6 bases). V gave up 9 bases and J gave up 3 bases, with 12 bases separating them. This CDR3 comprises 12 residues. Germline-derived CDR1 and CDR2 are ENHRY and SYGVKD. The CDR3, as DNA: TGTGCCATTTCTAGGACAGACTACGAGCAGTACTTC. It codes for CAISRTDYEQYF.

This clonotype showed up many times. The gene calls are TRBV5-1 and TRBJ2-7; unclear D gene. This CDR3 is built from 14 residues. Germline CDR1 and CDR2: SGHRS and YFSETQ. V lost 1 base to trimming and J lost 2 bases, with 10 bases between them. CDR3 protein: CASSLYAGTYEQYF. The CDR3 nucleotides read TGCGCCAGCAGCTTGTACGCAGGCACCTACGAGCAGTACTTC.

V gene TRBV2 combines with J gene TRBJ1-5; no clear D gene. Germline V lookup: CDR1 SNHLY, CDR2 FYNNEI. The CDR3 runs to 13 residues. V was pared by 11 bases and J by 5 bases, with 16 bases between. CDR3 region: CAWGPGPDQPQHF. CDR3 in DNA: TGTGCCTGGGGTCCGGGCCCTGATCAGCCCCAGCATTTT.

This clonotype was counted between two and nine times. The chain couples TRBV14 to TRBJ1-1, with a possible D match to TRBD1 (6 bases). The germline V gene has CDR1 SGHDN and CDR2 FVKESK. CDR3 length: 16 residues. Trimming took off 3 bases at V and 3 bases at J, with 17 bases between the two ends. The DNA of the CDR3 is TGTGCCAGCAGCCACCAACCGGGGGCGAACTACACTGAAGCTTTCTTT. Amino acid sequence: CASSHQPGANYTEAFF.

This clonotype was counted only a few times. The chain carries TRBV4-1 and TRBJ1-5; TRBD1 matches at 10 bases. The CDR3 runs 16 residues. Trimming at V came to 3 bases and at J to 9 bases, leaving 11 bases not matched to a gene. Germline assignment: CDR1 MGHRA and CDR2 YSYEKL. The DNA of the CDR3 is TGCGCCAGCAGCCAGGCCGGACAGGGGGGCGGGTGGCCCCAGCATTTT. Encoded protein: CASSQAGQGGGWPQHF.

This clonotype was seen a handful of times. The chain carries TRBV24-1 and TRBJ2-3; no clear D. The germline V gene has CDR1 KGHDR and CDR2 SFDVKD. Trimming removed 4 bases from V and 3 bases from J, with 4 bases in between. The CDR3 sequence is 12 residues long. The CDR3 DNA reads as TGTGCCACCAGTGACCCAACAGATACGCAGTATTTT. Protein product: CATSDPTDTQYF.

Concerning this clonotype itself: A much larger clone lies one base from this, so it may be a read error. The chain couples TRBV12-3 or TRBV12-4 to TRBJ2-6, with D unclear. V was clipped by 3 bases and J by 9 bases, with 3 bases between them. The CDR3 runs to 11 residues. DNA for the CDR3: TGTGCCAGCAGTTTCGGCAACGTCCTGACTTTC. This encodes CASSFGNVLTF.

This clonotype was recorded many times. The rearrangement uses TRBV7-8 and TRBJ2-7; 8 bases are a match to TRBD1. CDR1 is SGHVS, CDR2 FQNEAQ, per germline. CDR3 length: 15 residues. With V trimmed by 4 bases and J by 7 bases, 12 bases remained unmatched. CDR3 DNA sequence: TGTGCCAGCAGCTCACGGGACAGGCTCACCCAGGAGCAGTACTTC. It yields the protein CASSSRDRLTQEQYF.

The rearrangement joins TRBV29-1 to TRBJ1-3; 9 bases are a match to TRBD1. The germline V gene encodes CDR1 SQVTM and CDR2 ANQGSEA. The CDR3 contains 17 residues. V trimming: 6 bases; J trimming: 0 bases; junction bases outside the gene matches: 12. This CDR3 is CSVRTDRGTSSGNTIYF. The CDR3 DNA follows: TGCAGCGTCCGCACGGACAGGGGAACGAGCTCTGGAAACACCATATATTTT.

This clonotype turned up a few times. This sequence joins TRBV4-3 and TRBJ2-5; D is possibly TRBD1 (6 bases). The CDR3 sequence is 17 residues long. Trimming stripped 2 bases from V and 5 bases from J, with 21 bases between. Germline CDR1 and CDR2: LGHNA and YSLEER. The CDR3 coding sequence is TGCGCCAGCAGCCAAAATGGGGGAACAGGGACCCCTGAGACCCAGTACTTC. It is translated as CASSQNGGTGTPETQYF.

This clonotype was counted many times. The chain recombines TRBV7-9 with TRBJ1-6; D gene uncertain. The CDR3 is made up of 14 amino acids. The V end was cut by 3 bases, the J end by 7 bases, with 10 bases between. The germline CDR1 and CDR2 sequences are SEHNR and FQNEAQ (reference sequence). For the CDR3, the DNA is TGTGCCAGCAGCTTTGTCAGAACAAATTCACCCCTCCACTTT. Protein: CASSFVRTNSPLHF. The whole variable domain, remainder taken from reference TRBV7-9 and TRBJ1-6, is DTGVSQNPRHKITKRGQNVTFRCDPISEHNRLYWYRQTLGQGPEFLTYFQNEAQLEKSRLLSDRFSAERPKGSFSTLEIQRTEQGDSAMYLCASSFVRTNSPLHFGNGTRLTVT.

The chain links TRBV24-1 to TRBJ2-3, with D unresolved. The CDR3 length is 13 residues. Germline V gene data show CDR1 as KGHDR and CDR2 as SFDVKD. The V end was cut by 0 bases, the J end by 4 bases, with 4 bases between. CDR3 nucleotide sequence: TGTGCCACCAGTGATTTGGTCGCAGATACGCAGTATTTT. It specifies CATSDLVADTQYF.

This clonotype was seen ten or more times. The chain is built from TRBV29-1 and TRBJ2-5; 10 bases are shared with TRBD1. V lost 7 bases, J lost 7 bases, and 12 bases stayed unmatched. The CDR3 length is 14 residues. Germline CDR1 and CDR2: SQVTM and ANQGSEA. The CDR3 DNA follows: TGCAGCGCTGATGCGACAGGGGGCTACGGGACCCAGTACTTC. Its protein is CSADATGGYGTQYF.

On this clonotype itself: The junction differs from germline at one of its ends, possibly a read error. The chain is built from TRBV7-6 and TRBJ1-2; a weak D match, TRBD1 (6 bases). The CDR3 runs to 13 residues. Germline V gives CDR1 SGHVS, CDR2 FNYEAQ. The CDR3 protein is CASSPQGGGTEAF. The CDR3 bases are TGTGCCAGCAGCCCACAGGGAGGAGGTACTGAAGCTTTC.

This clonotype has a count of ten or more. The CDR3 DNA reads TGCGCCAGCAGCTGGGGCCCAGGGAGAGAGACCCAGTACTTC. This encodes CASSWGPGRETQYF. The genes are TRBV5-1 and TRBJ2-5, with D perhaps given as TRBD1 or TRBD2 (5 bases each). Trimming removed 3 bases from V and 4 bases from J, with 13 bases in between. The CDR3 covers 14 residues. CDR1 and CDR2 (germline): SGHRS, YFSETQ.

The chain links TRBV9 to TRBJ2-6, with D perhaps assigned TRBD1 or TRBD2 (5 bases each). V lost 5 bases and J 0 bases, leaving 15 bases between the germline ends. Germline loops: CDR1 SGDLS, CDR2 YYNGEE. This CDR3 spans 17 amino acids. This CDR3 is CASSPGDEVSGANVLTF. The DNA of the CDR3 is TGTGCCAGCAGTCCCGGGGACGAGGTCTCTGGGGCCAACGTCCTGACTTTC.

The chain employs TRBV6-6 and TRBJ2-7; 8 bases are a match to TRBD1. This CDR3 is 15 amino acids long. With V trimmed by 6 bases and J by 2 bases, 9 bases remained unmatched. The V gene's germline CDR1 is MNHNY and CDR2 SVGAGI (reference sequence). CDR3 residues: CASRGGQDTTYEQYF. CDR3 nucleotides: TGTGCCAGCAGGGGGGGACAGGATACTACCTACGAGCAGTACTTC.

Worth noting for this clonotype: Being one base from a much bigger clone, this may be a read error. This chain connects TRBV7-8 to TRBJ2-7; TRBD1 or TRBD2 may be the D gene (7 bases each). V lost 1 base and J 3 bases, leaving 13 bases between the germline ends. The germline V gene has CDR1 SGHVS and CDR2 FQNEAQ. The CDR3 length is 15 residues. CDR3 bases: TGTGCCAGCAGCTTAGAGAGCAGGGGGGGCTACGAGCAGTACTTC. Translation: CASSLESRGGYEQYF.

This clonotype was recorded many times. V usage is TRBV19 and J usage is TRBJ2-6, with D hard to call. The germline gives CDR1 LNHDA, CDR2 SQIVND (reference sequence). The length of the CDR3 is 17 residues. Trimming left V 4 bases short and J 1 base short, with 14 bases between. The CDR3 spells CASSRSKIGSGANVLTF. CDR3 sequence (DNA): TGTGCCAGTAGTAGATCGAAAATAGGGTCTGGGGCCAACGTCCTGACTTTC.

J is TRBJ2-7 and V is TRBV29-1, with D possibly matching TRBD2 (6 bases). This CDR3 contains 12 residues. V dropped 7 bases and J dropped 3 bases, with 13 bases sitting between them. Germline V CDR1 and CDR2: SQVTM, ANQGSEA. The CDR3 region has the DNA TGCAGCGCGGAACTAGCCGGCTACGAGCAGTACTTC. Its translation is CSAELAGYEQYF.

This clonotype came up a few times. Its ends do not fully match the called genes, so a read error is possible. The chain joins TRBV10-3 to TRBJ1-2, with D tentatively TRBD1 (6 bases). Germline V lookup: CDR1 ENHRY, CDR2 SYGVKD. The CDR3 covers 14 residues. Here the CDR3 DNA reads TGTGCCAGCAGTTTTCTGGGGGCTGACTATGGCTACACCTTC. Translated, it gives CASSFLGADYGYTF.

In this sample, this clonotype turned up many times. The chain joins TRBV15 to TRBJ1-5, with D possibly being TRBD1 (5 bases). CDR3 length: 12 amino acids. V lost 7 bases to trimming and J lost 2 bases, with 6 bases between them. Germline V CDR1 and CDR2: LNHNV, YYDKDF (reference sequence). CDR3 sequence: CATKGGNQPQHF. The CDR3 DNA reads TGTGCCACCAAAGGGGGCAATCAGCCCCAGCATTTT.

At least ten counts were recorded for this clonotype. This sequence joins TRBV19 and TRBJ1-4; no firm D call. The germline V and J ends were trimmed by 9 bases and 17 bases, with 28 bases remaining between them. This CDR3 has 14 amino acids. Looked up from germline, CDR1 is LNHDA and CDR2 is SQIVND (reference sequence). CDR3 bases: TGTGCCAGCGGCCCTTATGGGAACAGTGCTCATAACTTTTTT. Translation: CASGPYGNSAHNFF.

V usage is TRBV9 and J usage is TRBJ2-7; D may be TRBD1 or TRBD2 (5 bases each). The CDR3 runs to 14 residues. Trimming pared 7 bases from V and 5 bases from J, leaving 19 bases between. Germline loops: CDR1 SGDLS, CDR2 YYNGEE. The chain's CDR3 is CASRSLGRRNEQYF. CDR3 bases: TGTGCCAGCCGGTCATTGGGACGGAGAAACGAGCAGTACTTC.